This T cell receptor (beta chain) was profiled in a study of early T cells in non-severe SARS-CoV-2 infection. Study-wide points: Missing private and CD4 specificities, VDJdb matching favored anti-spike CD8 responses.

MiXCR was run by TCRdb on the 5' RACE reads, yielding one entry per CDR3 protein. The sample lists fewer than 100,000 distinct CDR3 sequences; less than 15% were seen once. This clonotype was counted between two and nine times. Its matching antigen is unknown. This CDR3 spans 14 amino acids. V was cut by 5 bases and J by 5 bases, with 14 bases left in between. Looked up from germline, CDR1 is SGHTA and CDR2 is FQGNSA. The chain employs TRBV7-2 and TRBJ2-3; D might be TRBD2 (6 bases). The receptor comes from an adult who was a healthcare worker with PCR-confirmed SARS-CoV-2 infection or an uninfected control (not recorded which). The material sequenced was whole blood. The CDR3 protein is CASSSGPRLDTQYF. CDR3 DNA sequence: TGTGCCAGCAGCAGCGGGCCCCGATTAGATACGCAGTATTTT.